This T cell receptor beta chain was obtained from a study of T-cell reconstitution after alpha-beta-depleted transplantation in children. General study findings and limits: Newly made T cells mostly supplied T-cell counts and diversity one year after transplant. The study traced high day-60 TCRbeta diversity in some patients to surviving recipient T cells and thymic progenitors.

Notes on this clonotype: Its specificity is unknown.

Researchers prepared the TCRbeta library using unique molecular identifiers, the study reports. TCRdb reprocessed the PCR reads via MiXCR and lists one record per CDR3 protein. The sample consists of 95,000 to 150,000 distinct CDR3 sequences, approximately 22% of them appearing once. Trimming at V came to 2 bases and at J to 0 bases, leaving 12 bases not matched to a gene. Germline V lookup: CDR1 DFQATT, CDR2 SNEGSKA (reference sequence). There are 18 residues in the CDR3. The material sequenced was PBMCs, mostly from graft donor cells, taken 180 days after TCRalphabeta/CD19-depleted stem cell transplant. This receptor was taken from a male patient under 10 years old who had a stem cell transplant for chronic granulomatous disease, so the T cells may come from the graft donor. The V gene is TRBV20-1, the J gene TRBJ1-5; 8 bases are shared with TRBD1. DNA of the CDR3: TGCAGTGCTAGAACACCTGGGACAGGAACCCTTAGCAATCAGCCCCAGCATTTT. This codes for CSARTPGTGTLSNQPQHF.